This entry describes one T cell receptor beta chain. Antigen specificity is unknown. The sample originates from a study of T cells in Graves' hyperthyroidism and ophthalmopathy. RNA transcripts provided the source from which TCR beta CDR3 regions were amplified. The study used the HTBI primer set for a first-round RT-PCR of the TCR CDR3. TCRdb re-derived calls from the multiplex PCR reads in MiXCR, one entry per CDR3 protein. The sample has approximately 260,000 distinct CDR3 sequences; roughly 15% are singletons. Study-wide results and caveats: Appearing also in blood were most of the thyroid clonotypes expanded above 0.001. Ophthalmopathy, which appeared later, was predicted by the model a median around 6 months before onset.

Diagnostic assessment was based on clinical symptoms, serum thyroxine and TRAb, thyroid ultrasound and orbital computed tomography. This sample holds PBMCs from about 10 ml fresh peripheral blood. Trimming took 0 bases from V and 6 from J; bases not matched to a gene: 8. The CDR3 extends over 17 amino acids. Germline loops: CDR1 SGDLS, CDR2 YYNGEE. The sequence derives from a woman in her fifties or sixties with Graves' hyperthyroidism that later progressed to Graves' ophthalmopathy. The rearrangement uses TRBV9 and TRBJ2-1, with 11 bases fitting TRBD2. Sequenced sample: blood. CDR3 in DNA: TGTGCCAGCAGCGTAGACATCACTAGCGGGAGCTCCAATGAGCAGTTCTTC. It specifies CASSVDITSGSSNEQFF.